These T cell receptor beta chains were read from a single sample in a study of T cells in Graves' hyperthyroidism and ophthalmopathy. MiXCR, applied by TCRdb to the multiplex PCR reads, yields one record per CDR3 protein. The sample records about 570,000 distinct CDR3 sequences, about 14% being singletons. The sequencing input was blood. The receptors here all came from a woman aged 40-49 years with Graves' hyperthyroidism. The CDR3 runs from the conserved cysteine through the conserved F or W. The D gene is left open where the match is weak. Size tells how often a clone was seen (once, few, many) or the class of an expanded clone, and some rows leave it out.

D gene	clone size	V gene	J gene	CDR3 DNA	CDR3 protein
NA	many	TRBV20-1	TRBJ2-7	TGCAGTGCTAGAGATGAAGTAGCGGACCTCTCCTACGAGCAGTACTTC	CSARDEVADLSYEQYF
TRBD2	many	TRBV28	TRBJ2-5	TGTGCCAGCAGTTACGGACTAGCGGGAGGGGGGGAGACCCAGTACTTC	CASSYGLAGGGETQYF
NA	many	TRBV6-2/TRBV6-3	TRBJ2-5	TGTGCCAGCAAATTGGCGGAGGCAGAGACCCAGTACTTC	CASKLAEAETQYF
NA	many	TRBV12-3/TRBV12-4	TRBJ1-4	TGTGCCAGCAGAGGACCTAATGAAAAACTGTTTTTT	CASRGPNEKLFF
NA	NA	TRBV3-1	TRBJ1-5	TGTGCCAGCAGCCAAGATTATAGCAATCAGCCCCAGCATTTT	CASSQDYSNQPQHF
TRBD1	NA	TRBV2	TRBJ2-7	TGTGCCAGCAGTGAAAGGGACAGGGGGGACGAGCAGTACTTC	CASSERDRGDEQYF
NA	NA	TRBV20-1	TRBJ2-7	TGCAGCCAGATAGGGACGGAGTCCTACGAGCAGTACTTC	CSQIGTESYEQYF
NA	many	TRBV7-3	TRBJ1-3	TGTGCCAGCAGCTTAATGGGGGGAACCTCCGAAGGGGACACCATATATTTT	CASSLMGGTSEGDTIYF
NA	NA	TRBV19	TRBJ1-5	TGTGCCAGTACTCAACCCCGGGGGAGGCGCAATCAGCCCCAGCATTTT	CASTQPRGRRNQPQHF
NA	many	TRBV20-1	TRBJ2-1	TGCAGTGCTAGAGATATAGGGGACCACCGCGATGAGCAGTTCTTC	CSARDIGDHRDEQFF
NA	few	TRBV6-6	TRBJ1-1	TGTGCCAGCAGTTACACATACAAGAGCACTGAAGCTTTCTTT	CASSYTYKSTEAFF
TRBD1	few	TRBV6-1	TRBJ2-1	TGTGCCAGCACCTCTCGTCCCGGGACAGGGGAGGAGCAGTTCTTC	CASTSRPGTGEEQFF
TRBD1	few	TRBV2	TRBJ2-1	TGTGCCAGCAGTGAAGGGACAGGGGTCTATGAGCAGTTCTTC	CASSEGTGVYEQFF
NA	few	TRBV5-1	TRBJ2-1	TGCGCCAGCAGCTTGTGGCAGGGTAAAAATGAGCAGTTCTTC	CASSLWQGKNEQFF
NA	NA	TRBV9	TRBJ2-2	TGTGCCAGCAGACCCCATACGGGGACCGGGGAGCTGTTTTTT	CASRPHTGTGELFF
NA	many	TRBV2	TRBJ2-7	TGTGCCAGCAGCGACAGGTACTACGAGCAGTACTTC	CASSDRYYEQYF
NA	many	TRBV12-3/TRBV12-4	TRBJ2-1	TGTGCCAGCAGTTTTTCTGGATCCGTCAATGAGCAGTTCTTC	CASSFSGSVNEQFF
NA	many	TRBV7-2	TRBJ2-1	TGTGCCAGCAGCTTAATAGGGGCGAAAGAGCAGTTCTTC	CASSLIGAKEQFF
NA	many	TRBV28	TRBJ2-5	TGTGCCAGCAGTTTAGGGGACTTCCAAGAGACCCAGTACTTC	CASSLGDFQETQYF
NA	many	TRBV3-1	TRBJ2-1	TGTGCCAGCAGCCAAGTTTCCCTCTTCTCCTACAATGAGCAGTTCTTC	CASSQVSLFSYNEQFF
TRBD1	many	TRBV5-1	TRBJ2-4	TGCGCCAGCAGCTCGTCGGAGACAGGGCGGGACATTCAGTACTTC	CASSSSETGRDIQYF
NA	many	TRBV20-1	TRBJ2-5	TGCAGTGCTAGTGATTCCGGGGAGACCCAGTACTTC	CSASDSGETQYF
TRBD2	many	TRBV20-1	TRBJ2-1	TGCAGCCGAGGAGGACTAGCGGGAGTCGAGCAGTTCTTC	CSRGGLAGVEQFF
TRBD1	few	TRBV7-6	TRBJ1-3	TGTGCCAGCAGACCCAAGATGGGACAGGCGGTAGGAAACACCATATATTTT	CASRPKMGQAVGNTIYF
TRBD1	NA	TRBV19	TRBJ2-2	TGTGCCAGTAGCTTGACACTCTACAGGGGTATGAACACCGGGGAGCTGTTTTTT	CASSLTLYRGMNTGELFF
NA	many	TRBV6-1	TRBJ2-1	TGTGCCAGCAACCGAAGGGATTACAATGAGCAGTTCTTC	CASNRRDYNEQFF